These 5 T cell receptor beta chains originate from one sample sequenced in a study of blood T cell repertoires in COVID-19 (dated by TCRdb to the early 2020s). Libraries were prepared through the immunoSEQ multiplex PCR assay. TCRdb provides this immuneACCESS table in a form limited to in-frame rearrangements. Some clones are lacking; in checked studies, under half of them reflect an unresolved V gene, and why the rest are absent is not known. A total of roughly 290,000 clones appear in this sample, 80% to 90% of them only once. The ten largest clones capture around 8% of the sample. Material for sequencing was peripheral blood. The receptors come from a woman aged 50 to 60 who had recovered from COVID-19.

The sample holds many counts of this clone. This sequence joins TRBV2 and TRBJ1-2; 7 nucleotides align to TRBD1. V was pared by 8 bases and J by 6 bases, with 12 bases of the junction left unmatched. The CDR3 consists of 14 residues. The germline CDR1 and CDR2 sequences are SNHLY and FYNNEI. The DNA for the CDR3 is TGTGCCAGCGCCGCCGACAGGGTGAATAATGGCTACACCTTC. As protein: CASAADRVNNGYTF.

The chain is built from TRBV24-1 and TRBJ2-1; the D gene is possibly TRBD2 (5 bases). Germline assignment: CDR1 KGHDR and CDR2 SFDVKD. V was clipped by 3 bases and J by 6 bases, with 11 bases between them. CDR3 length equals 14 residues. The CDR3 loop is CATSDEGGFNEQFF. The CDR3 DNA sequence: TGTGCCACCAGTGATGAGGGTGGATTCAATGAGCAGTTCTTC.

This clone has only one observation. This chain connects TRBV28 to TRBJ2-7; the match to TRBD2 covers 11 bases. The CDR3 contains 12 residues. Germline CDR1 and CDR2: MDHEN and SYDVKM. CDR3: CAVAGGPREQYF. CDR3 nucleotide sequence: TGTGCGGTAGCGGGAGGGCCAAGGGAGCAGTACTTC.

This chain joins TRBV19 and TRBJ2-1; a possible D gene is TRBD1 (6 bases). Trimming stripped 5 bases from V and 4 bases from J, with 12 bases between. CDR1 and CDR2 from the germline V gene are LNHDA and SQIVND (reference sequence). This CDR3 is built from 14 residues. This CDR3 is CASSGDRPYNEQFF. For the CDR3, the DNA is TGTGCCAGTAGTGGAGACAGGCCTTACAATGAGCAGTTCTTC.

V gene TRBV19 combines with J gene TRBJ2-1; TRBD2 matches at 7 bases. J lost 1 base, V lost 5 bases, and 8 bases had no gene match. The CDR3 totals 16 residues. The germline gives CDR1 LNHDA, CDR2 SQIVND (reference sequence). Here the CDR3 DNA reads TGTGCCAGTAGTCCGGTTCGAGCGGGATCCTACAATGAGCAGTTCTTC. Amino acids: CASSPVRAGSYNEQFF.